The 4 T cell receptor beta chains listed next were all sequenced from one sample in a study of blood T cell repertoires in COVID-19. Only in-frame clones appear in the TCRdb table, and some are missing; sequencing was by immunoSEQ multiplex PCR. The table has over 200,000 clones, over 75% seen once. Sequencing input: peripheral blood. The receptors originated from an elderly man with acute or convalescent COVID-19.

This rearrangement joins TRBV2 to TRBJ2-7, with TRBD2 as a possible D gene (6 bases). The V gene lost 4 bases and the J gene lost 8 bases, with 12 bases spanning the gap. CDR1 SNHLY and CDR2 FYNNEI come from the germline V gene. The CDR3 consists of 12 residues. The CDR3 nucleotides are TGTGCCAGCAGTGGGGAGGCAGCCAAGCAGTACTTC. Protein product: CASSGEAAKQYF.

V usage is TRBV9 and J usage is TRBJ2-1; 9 nucleotides agree with TRBD1. Germline loops: CDR1 SGDLS, CDR2 YYNGEE. With 0 bases clipped from V and 7 bases from J, the junction kept 5 bases outside the gene matches. The CDR3 totals 15 residues. The CDR3, as DNA: TGTGCCAGCAGCGTAGCGGGACAGGGTGGGAATGAGCAGTTCTTC. Its translation is CASSVAGQGGNEQFF.

The rearrangement uses TRBV5-8 and TRBJ1-2; 7 nucleotides agree with TRBD1. CDR3 length: 13 amino acids. Germline CDR1 is SGHTS and CDR2 is YDEGEE. V lost 4 bases, J lost 8 bases, and 8 bases stayed unmatched. The CDR3 bases are TGTGCCAGCAGCCGAGCCCGGGACAGCGGCTACACCTTC. Its protein is CASSRARDSGYTF.

This clone was seen a handful of times. The chain uses TRBV18 and TRBJ2-5, with 8 nucleotides matching TRBD2. The V and J ends lost 1 base and 3 bases, in that order; junction bases with no gene match: 4. CDR1 is KGHSH and CDR2 is LQKENI in the germline V gene. The CDR3 is made up of 15 amino acids. CDR3 region: CASSPQRGGKETQYF. Here the CDR3 DNA reads TGTGCCAGCTCACCACAGCGCGGGGGGAAAGAGACCCAGTACTTC.